These 17 T cell receptor beta chains were all obtained from the same sample, sequenced in a study of cytomegalovirus exposure and HLA in healthy donors. The PCR employed 60 Vbeta primers together with 13 Jbeta primers. Profiling relied on immunoSEQ multiplex PCR, and the TCRdb table lists in-frame clones only, not all of them. This table holds roughly 120,000 clones, approximately 68% found once. The specimen was PBMCs. The receptors shown here come from a man in his thirties or forties in good health and CMV-seropositive.

This chain connects TRBV14 to TRBJ2-5, with D possibly being TRBD1 (5 bases). The germline V and J ends were trimmed by 3 bases and 0 bases, with 11 bases remaining between them. From germline, CDR1 is SGHDN and CDR2 FVKESK. This CDR3 is 15 amino acids long. The DNA for the CDR3 is TGTGCCAGCAGCCAGTGGGGCAGGGACCAAGAGACCCAGTACTTC. Translated, it gives CASSQWGRDQETQYF.

Concerning this clone: The junction differs from germline at one of its ends, possibly a read error. The chain couples TRBV7-7 to TRBJ2-5; possible D gene TRBD2, 6 bases. The V gene's germline CDR1 is SSHAT and CDR2 FNYEAQ (reference sequence). This CDR3 has 15 amino acids. CDR3 sequence (DNA): TGTGCTAGCAGCTTATTGGGACTGGGGAGAGAGACCCAGTACTTC. Translation: CASSLLGLGRETQYF.

V is TRBV5-5 and J is TRBJ2-5; maybe TRBD1 (5 bases). Germline CDR1 and CDR2: SGHKS and YYEKEE (reference sequence). The V end was cut by 2 bases, the J end by 5 bases, with 10 bases between. The length of the CDR3 is 13 residues. CDR3 sequence (DNA): TGTGCCAGCAGCTTTTCCCCAGGGGAGACCCAGTACTTC. Encoded protein: CASSFSPGETQYF.

The rearrangement links TRBV19 to TRBJ1-1; D is undetermined. CDR3 length equals 14 residues. The germline gives CDR1 LNHDA, CDR2 SQIVND (reference sequence). V was clipped by 3 bases and J by 4 bases, with 12 bases between them. CDR3 region: CASSITSGVTEAFF. The CDR3 coding sequence is TGTGCCAGTAGTATTACCAGCGGGGTCACTGAAGCTTTCTTT.

The V call is TRBV5-1, the J call TRBJ2-7; a weak D match, TRBD2 (5 bases). Germline V gene data show CDR1 as SGHRS and CDR2 as YFSETQ. The CDR3 loop spans 15 amino acids. V was pared by 4 bases and J by 2 bases, with 16 bases between. The DNA of the CDR3 is TGCGCCAGCAGCCCGGAGGCCGGGATTCCCTACGAGCAGTACTTC. This encodes CASSPEAGIPYEQYF. Combining the CDR3 with reference TRBV5-1 and TRBJ2-7 gives the whole variable domain KAGVTQTPRYLIKTRGQQVTLSCSPISGHRSVSWYQQTPGQGLQFLFEYFSETQRNKGNFPGRFSGRQFSNSRSEMNVSTLELGDSALYLCASSPEAGIPYEQYFGPGTRLTVT.

V gene TRBV5-1 combines with J gene TRBJ1-1, with TRBD1 as a possible D gene (6 bases). This CDR3 has 15 amino acids. V was trimmed by 3 bases and J by 1 base, leaving 13 bases between them. Per germline, CDR1 SGHRS and CDR2 YFSETQ. CDR3 in amino acids: CASSYQDRRNTEAFF. The CDR3 nucleotides read TGCGCCAGCAGCTATCAGGACAGACGGAACACTGAAGCTTTCTTT.

This clone occurred once. The chain combines TRBV18 with TRBJ2-1, with D possibly matching TRBD2 (6 bases). Germline values: CDR1 KGHSH, CDR2 LQKENI. V lost 0 bases, J lost 0 bases, and 21 bases lay in between. The CDR3 sequence is 20 residues long. The CDR3, as DNA: TGTGCCAGCTCACCACCGCACGGGGGAAAGATTGATAGCTCCTACAATGAGCAGTTCTTC. It yields the protein CASSPPHGGKIDSSYNEQFF.

The chain couples TRBV5-4 to TRBJ2-7; 10 bases map to TRBD1. The CDR3 extends over 16 amino acids. The trim removed 3 bases at V and 4 bases at J, leaving 10 bases unmatched. Germline-derived CDR1 and CDR2 are SGHNT and YYREEE (reference sequence). The CDR3 coding sequence is TGTGCCAGCAGCTCCGAAAGGACAGGGGGGGGATACGAGCAGTACTTC. Its protein product is CASSSERTGGGYEQYF.

This clone was picked up a small number of times. The chain uses TRBV4-2 and TRBJ2-3; 12 bases fit TRBD2. This CDR3 spans 15 amino acids. Per the germline V gene, CDR1 is LGHNA and CDR2 is YNFKEQ. With 2 bases clipped from V and 6 bases from J, the junction kept 3 bases outside the gene matches. CDR3 sequence (DNA): TGTGCCAGCAGCCAACGACTAGCGGGAGTTGATACGCAGTATTTT. Protein product: CASSQRLAGVDTQYF.

The chain uses TRBV10-2 and TRBJ2-5; 10 bases line up with TRBD2. With 7 bases clipped from V and 6 bases from J, the junction kept 5 bases outside the gene matches. The CDR3 length is 13 residues. Germline V lookup: CDR1 WSHSY, CDR2 SAAADI. The CDR3 is CASTLAGGQTQYF. The CDR3 region has the DNA TGCGCCAGCACCTTAGCGGGAGGACAGACCCAGTACTTC.

V gene TRBV4-2 combines with J gene TRBJ1-2; D is unclear. Trimming took 0 bases from V and 4 from J, leaving 9 bases between them. The CDR3 is 14 residues long. The germline gives CDR1 LGHNA, CDR2 YNFKEQ. CDR3 region: CASSQDLSGYGYTF. CDR3 DNA: TGTGCCAGCAGCCAAGACCTTTCGGGCTATGGCTACACCTTC.

The chain combines TRBV5-6 with TRBJ2-5, with a possible D match to TRBD1 (6 bases). Germline V CDR1 and CDR2: SGHDT, YYEEEE. V shed 4 bases and J shed 10 bases, with 26 bases lying between them. This CDR3 spans 16 amino acids. CDR3 residues: CASSEFTGPRGWNQYF. CDR3 DNA sequence: TGTGCCAGCAGCGAATTTACAGGACCAAGGGGGTGGAACCAGTACTTC.

This clone was seen once. The CDR3 sequence: CASSQESGVFF. CDR3 nucleotides: TGTGCCAGCAGCCAAGAGTCGGGGGTGTTTTTT. The chain joins TRBV4-2 to TRBJ2-2, with a tentative D call TRBD2 (6 bases). V lost 0 bases to trimming and J lost 15 bases, with 8 bases between them. The CDR3 extends over 11 amino acids. Germline CDR1 reads LGHNA; CDR2 reads YNFKEQ.

A remark on this clone: The junction does not match germline at one end; this may be a read error. The V and J genes are TRBV7-7 and TRBJ2-2; the match to TRBD2 covers 13 bases. Germline lookup yields CDR1 SSHAT and CDR2 FNYEAQ (reference sequence). This CDR3 has 15 amino acids. CDR3 region: CASSELAGGPGELFF. The CDR3 DNA sequence: TGTGCTAGCAGCGAACTAGCGGGAGGGCCCGGGGAGCTGTTTTTT. The full variable domain, its missing parts supplied by reference TRBV7-7 and TRBJ2-2, is GAGVSQSPRYKVTKRGQDVTLRCDPISSHATLYWYQQALGQGPEFLTYFNYEAQPDKSGLPSDRFSAERPEGSISTLTIQRTEQRDSAMYRCASSELAGGPGELFFGEGSRLTVL.

This clone has just one count. The chain couples TRBV5-1 to TRBJ2-7; TRBD1 matches at 8 bases. Germline CDR1 SGHRS, CDR2 YFSETQ. With V trimmed by 4 bases and J by 9 bases, 9 bases remained unmatched. The CDR3 covers 13 residues. The CDR3 loop reads CASSPRTGIGQYF. The CDR3 DNA is TGCGCCAGCAGCCCTAGGACAGGGATCGGGCAGTACTTC. The entire variable domain, with the rest obtained from reference TRBV5-1 and TRBJ2-7, is as follows: KAGVTQTPRYLIKTRGQQVTLSCSPISGHRSVSWYQQTPGQGLQFLFEYFSETQRNKGNFPGRFSGRQFSNSRSEMNVSTLELGDSALYLCASSPRTGIGQYFGPGTRLTVT.

This clone has only a few counts. The rearrangement links TRBV18 to TRBJ2-6; TRBD1 agrees at 9 bases. Germline V gene sequence: CDR1 KGHSH, CDR2 LQKENI. V gave up 4 bases and J gave up 0 bases; unmatched junction bases: 4. The CDR3 consists of 17 residues. The CDR3 here is CASSQGTGRSGANVLTF. The CDR3 coding sequence is TGTGCCAGCTCACAGGGGACAGGGCGCTCTGGGGCCAACGTCCTGACTTTC.

This clone has just one count. The V gene is TRBV7-2, the J gene TRBJ2-3; possibly TRBD1 for D (6 bases). The germline V gene encodes CDR1 SGHTA and CDR2 FQGNSA. Trimming pared 2 bases from V and 0 bases from J, leaving 12 bases between. This CDR3 region has 16 residues. CDR3 bases: TGTGCCAGCAGCTTAATGCGCACAGGGAGCACAGATACGCAGTATTTT. Its translation is CASSLMRTGSTDTQYF.